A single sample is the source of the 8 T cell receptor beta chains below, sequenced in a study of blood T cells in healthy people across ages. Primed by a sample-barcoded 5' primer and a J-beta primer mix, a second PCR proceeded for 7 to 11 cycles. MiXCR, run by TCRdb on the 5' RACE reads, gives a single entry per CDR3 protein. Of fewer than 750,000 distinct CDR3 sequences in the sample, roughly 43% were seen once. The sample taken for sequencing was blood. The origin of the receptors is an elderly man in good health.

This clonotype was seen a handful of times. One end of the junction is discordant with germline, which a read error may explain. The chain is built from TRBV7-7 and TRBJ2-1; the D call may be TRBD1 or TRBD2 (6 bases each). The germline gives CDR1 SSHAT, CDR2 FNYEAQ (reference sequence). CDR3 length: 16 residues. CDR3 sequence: CASSLGGSGLYNEQFF. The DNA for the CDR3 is TGTGCTAGCAGCTTAGGGGGAAGCGGGCTATACAATGAGCAGTTCTTC.

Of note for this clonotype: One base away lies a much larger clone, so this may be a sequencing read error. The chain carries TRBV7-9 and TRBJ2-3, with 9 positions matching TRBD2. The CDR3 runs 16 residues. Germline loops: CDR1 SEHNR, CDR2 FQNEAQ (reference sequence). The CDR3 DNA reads TGTGCCAGCAGCAAAATAGCGGGAGCCTCCGCAGATACGCGGTATTTT. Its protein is CASSKIAGASADTRYF.

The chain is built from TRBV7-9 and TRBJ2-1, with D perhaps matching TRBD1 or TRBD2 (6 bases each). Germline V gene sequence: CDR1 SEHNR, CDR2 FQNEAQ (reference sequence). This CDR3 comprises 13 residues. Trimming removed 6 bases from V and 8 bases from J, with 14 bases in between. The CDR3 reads CASRRGEVYEQFF. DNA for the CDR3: TGTGCCAGCAGGAGGGGGGAGGTCTATGAGCAGTTCTTC.

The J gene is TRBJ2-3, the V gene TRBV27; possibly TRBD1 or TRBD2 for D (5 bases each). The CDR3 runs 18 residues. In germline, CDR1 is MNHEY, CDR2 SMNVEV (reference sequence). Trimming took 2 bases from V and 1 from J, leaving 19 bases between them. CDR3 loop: CASSLTTSTGLRTDTQYF. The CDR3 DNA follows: TGTGCCAGCAGTTTAACAACTTCTACAGGACTCCGCACAGATACGCAGTATTTT.

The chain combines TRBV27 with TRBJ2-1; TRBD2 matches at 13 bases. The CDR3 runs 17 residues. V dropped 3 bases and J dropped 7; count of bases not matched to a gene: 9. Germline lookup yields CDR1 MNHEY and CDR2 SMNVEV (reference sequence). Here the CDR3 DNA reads TGTGCCAGCAGTTTCTCAGGACTAGCGGGAGCGAGGAATGAGCAGTTCTTC. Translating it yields CASSFSGLAGARNEQFF.

Written as DNA, the CDR3 is TGCAGCGGCAACCCTAGCGGGACTAGCACAGATACGCAGTATTTT. Protein: CSGNPSGTSTDTQYF. The rearrangement joins TRBV29-1 to TRBJ2-3; 9 bases match TRBD2. V was pared by 7 bases and J by 0 bases, with 8 bases of the junction left unmatched. The CDR3 has 15 amino acids. The V gene's germline CDR1 is SQVTM and CDR2 ANQGSEA.

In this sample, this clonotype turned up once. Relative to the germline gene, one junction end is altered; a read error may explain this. The CDR3 reads CVSSYSRSGTGTQYF. The CDR3 DNA follows: TGTGTCAGCAGTTACTCGAGGTCTGGCACAGGTACGCAGTATTTT. The chain uses TRBV6-6 and TRBJ2-3, with D tentatively TRBD1 (5 bases). Germline CDR1 is MNHNY and CDR2 is SVGAGI (reference sequence). This CDR3 spans 15 amino acids.

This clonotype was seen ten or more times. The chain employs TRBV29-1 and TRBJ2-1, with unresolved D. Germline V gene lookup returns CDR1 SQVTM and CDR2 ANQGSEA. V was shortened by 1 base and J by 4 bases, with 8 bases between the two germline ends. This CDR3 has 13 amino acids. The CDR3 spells CSVEVGQYNEQFF. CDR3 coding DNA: TGCAGCGTTGAAGTTGGCCAGTACAATGAGCAGTTCTTC.